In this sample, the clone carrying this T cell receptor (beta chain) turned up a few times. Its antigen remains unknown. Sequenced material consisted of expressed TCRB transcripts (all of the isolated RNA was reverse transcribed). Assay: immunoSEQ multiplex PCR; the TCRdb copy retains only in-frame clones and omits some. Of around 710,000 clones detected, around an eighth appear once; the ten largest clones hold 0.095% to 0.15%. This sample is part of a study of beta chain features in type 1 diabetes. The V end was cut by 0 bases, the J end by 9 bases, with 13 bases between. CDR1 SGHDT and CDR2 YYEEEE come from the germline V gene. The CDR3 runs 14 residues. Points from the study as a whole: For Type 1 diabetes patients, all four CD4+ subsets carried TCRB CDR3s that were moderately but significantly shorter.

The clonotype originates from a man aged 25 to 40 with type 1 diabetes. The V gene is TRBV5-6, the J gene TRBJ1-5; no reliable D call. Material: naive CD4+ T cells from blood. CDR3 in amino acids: CASSLEGRSRPQHF. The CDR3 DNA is TGTGCCAGCAGCTTGGAAGGACGGAGTAGGCCCCAGCATTTT.